This TCR beta chain stems from a study of OX40 agonist ivuxolimab in advanced cancers. Regarding the complete study: Ivuxolimab was an agonistic, fully human IgG2 monoclonal antibody directed against OX40 (CD134), a costimulatory receptor. Intravenous ivuxolimab was administered to patients every 2 weeks at six dose levels: 0.01, 0.1, 0.3, 1.5, 3 and 10 mg/kg. Of the approximately 50 dose-escalation patients, hepatocellular carcinoma was present in approximately 20, melanoma in roughly 15, renal cell carcinoma in 9 and head and neck cancer in 9. In the dose-escalation cohort, 70% to 85% of patients were male, and the mean age was around 60 years, with a range of 23 to 79. Patients were allowed to have had prior anti-PD-1, anti-PD-L1 or anti-CTLA-4 therapy, and roughly 40% of the dose-escalation patients had been treated with checkpoint inhibitors. Three dose-escalation patients achieved partial responses, one with hepatocellular carcinoma and two with cutaneous melanoma. Peripheral TCRbeta sequencing aimed to test whether ivuxolimab altered TCR sequence diversity and caused clonal T-cell expansion. The paper covers the monotherapy dose-escalation part of the phase I ivuxolimab trial, which included N = 52 patients.

The trial excluded patients who had a history of autoimmune disease or were on systemic immunosuppression. In every dose cohort, peripheral blood was drawn for TCR sequencing at baseline, cycle 4 day 1, and cycle 7 day 1. Samples were obtained from an open-label, multicenter, first-in-human phase I dose-escalation trial of ivuxolimab. Adults with locally advanced or metastatic head and neck squamous cell, hepatocellular, melanoma or renal cell carcinoma were enrolled in the trial. Before TCR sequencing, CD4+ T cells and CD8+ T cells from peripheral blood were sorted into separate populations. Genomic DNA was isolated from the sorted cells so that the TCRbeta CDR3 region could be sequenced. TCRbeta CDR3 regions were sequenced using the immunoSEQ Assay. Entries here come from immuneACCESS through TCRdb and include only in-frame sequences with V and J called. Some clones fail to appear in such tables; in the studies checked, an unresolved V gene covers under half of the shortfall, and the cause of the remainder is unknown. This sample gives almost 90,000 clones in total; roughly 91% of them show up just once. Around 0.71% of the sample is held by the ten biggest clonotypes.

In regard to this clone: Its antigen target is currently unknown. Per-base quality was not reported, and no clone a single base away is much larger than it.

What the work shows at the level of the full study, not this receptor alone: After ivuxolimab, expanded clones were on average more numerous among CD8+ T cells than among CD4+ T cells. At doses of 0.1 to 3.0 mg/kg, clonal expansion of both CD4+ and CD8+ T cells in blood was seen between baseline and week 6. The antigen specificity of the clonally expanded peripheral T cells was not determined. Low levels of normalized T-cell clonal expansion were also shown by some nonresponding patients. In partial responders in the 0.1-3.0 mg/kg groups, normalized peripheral clonal expansion was found to be among the lowest, especially among CD8+ T cells.

From a lookup of the germline V gene, CDR1 and CDR2 are SNHLY and FYNNEI. Inclusive of the bounding cysteine and phenylalanine, the CDR3 is 15 residues long. Only the CDR3 portion is preserved as DNA: 45 bases, with reading frame beginning at the first base. V gives up 8 bases and J gives up 0 bases, and the segment between their germline ends measures 11 bases. Sequences were derived from CD4+ or CD8+ T cells sorted from blood, sampled in a trial of the OX40 agonist ivuxolimab. This TCR was sampled from an adult with an advanced solid tumor such as melanoma, head and neck, liver or kidney cancer. The chain is made from TRBV2 and TRBJ2-6, with the D gene not clear enough to name. The DNA sequence reads TGTGCCAGCGTAGAGCAAAACTCTGGGGCCAACGTCCTGACTTTC. Translated, this is CASVEQNSGANVLTF.